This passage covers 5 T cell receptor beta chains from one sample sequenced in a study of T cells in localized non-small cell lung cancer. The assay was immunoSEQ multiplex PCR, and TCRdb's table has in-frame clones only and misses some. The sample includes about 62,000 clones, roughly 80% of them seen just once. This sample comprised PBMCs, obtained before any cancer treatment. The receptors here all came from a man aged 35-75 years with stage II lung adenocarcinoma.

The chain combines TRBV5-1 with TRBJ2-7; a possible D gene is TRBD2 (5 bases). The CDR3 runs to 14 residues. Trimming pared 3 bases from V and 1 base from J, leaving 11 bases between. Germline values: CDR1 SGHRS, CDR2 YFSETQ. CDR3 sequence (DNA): TGCGCCAGCAGCTCGGAGGCTACTTCCTACGAGCAGTACTTC. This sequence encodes CASSSEATSYEQYF.

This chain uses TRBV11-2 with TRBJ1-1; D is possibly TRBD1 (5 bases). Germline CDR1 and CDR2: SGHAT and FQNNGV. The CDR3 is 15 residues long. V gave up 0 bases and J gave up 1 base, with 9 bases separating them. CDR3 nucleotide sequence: TGTGCCAGCAGCTTAGAGTGGCAGGGGAACACTGAAGCTTTCTTT. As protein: CASSLEWQGNTEAFF.

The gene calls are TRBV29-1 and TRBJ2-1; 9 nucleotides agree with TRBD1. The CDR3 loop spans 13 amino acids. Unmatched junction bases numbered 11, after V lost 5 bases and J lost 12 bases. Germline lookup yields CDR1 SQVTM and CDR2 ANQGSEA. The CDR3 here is CSVHQTGGFRQFF. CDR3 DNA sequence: TGCAGCGTTCATCAGACAGGGGGATTCAGGCAGTTCTTC.

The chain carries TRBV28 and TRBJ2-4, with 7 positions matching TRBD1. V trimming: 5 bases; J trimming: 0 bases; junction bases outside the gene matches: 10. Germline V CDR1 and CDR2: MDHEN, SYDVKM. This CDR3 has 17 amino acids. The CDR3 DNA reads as TGTGCCAGCAGTCTCGACAGGGAAGGGTTAGCCAAAAACATTCAGTACTTC. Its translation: CASSLDREGLAKNIQYF.

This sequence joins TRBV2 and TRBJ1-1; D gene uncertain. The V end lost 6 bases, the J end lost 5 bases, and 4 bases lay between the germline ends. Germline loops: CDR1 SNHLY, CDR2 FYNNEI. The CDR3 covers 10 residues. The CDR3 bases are TGTGCCAGCAGGGGAACTGAAGCTTTCTTT. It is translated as CASRGTEAFF.